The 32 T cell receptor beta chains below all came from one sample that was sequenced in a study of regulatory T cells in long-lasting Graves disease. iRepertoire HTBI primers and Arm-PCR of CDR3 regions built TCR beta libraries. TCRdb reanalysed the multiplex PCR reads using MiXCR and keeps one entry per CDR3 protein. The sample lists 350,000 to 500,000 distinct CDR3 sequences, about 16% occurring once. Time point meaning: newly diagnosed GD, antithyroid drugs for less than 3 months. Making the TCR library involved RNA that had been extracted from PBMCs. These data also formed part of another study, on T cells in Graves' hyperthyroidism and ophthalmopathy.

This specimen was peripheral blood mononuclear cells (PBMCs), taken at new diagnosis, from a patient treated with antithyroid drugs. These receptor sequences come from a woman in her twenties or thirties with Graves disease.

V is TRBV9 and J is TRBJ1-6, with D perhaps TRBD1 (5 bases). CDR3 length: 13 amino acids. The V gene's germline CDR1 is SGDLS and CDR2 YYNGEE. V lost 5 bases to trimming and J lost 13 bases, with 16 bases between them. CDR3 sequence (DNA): TGTGCCAGCAGTCTCAGGGAATGGAGCCCCCTCCACTTT. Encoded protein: CASSLREWSPLHF.

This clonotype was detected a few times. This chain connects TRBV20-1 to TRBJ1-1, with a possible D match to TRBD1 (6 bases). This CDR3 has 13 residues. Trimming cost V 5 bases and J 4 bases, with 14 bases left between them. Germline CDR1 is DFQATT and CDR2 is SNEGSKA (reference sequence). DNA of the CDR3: TGCAGTGCTGGCAGAACAGGGCGCACTGAAGCTTTCTTT. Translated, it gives CSAGRTGRTEAFF.

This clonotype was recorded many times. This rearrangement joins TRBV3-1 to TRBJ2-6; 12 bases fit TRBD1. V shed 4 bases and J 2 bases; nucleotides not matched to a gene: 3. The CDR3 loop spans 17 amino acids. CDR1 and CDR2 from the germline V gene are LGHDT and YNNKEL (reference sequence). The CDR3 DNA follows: TGTGCCAGCAGCCTGGGACAGGGGGCTACTGGGGCCAACGTCCTGACTTTC. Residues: CASSLGQGATGANVLTF.

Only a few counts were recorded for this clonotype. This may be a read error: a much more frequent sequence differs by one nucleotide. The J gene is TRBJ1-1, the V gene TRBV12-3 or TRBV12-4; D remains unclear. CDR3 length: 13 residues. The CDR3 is CASRGKGFTETFF. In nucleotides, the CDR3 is TGTGCCAGCAGGGGAAAGGGTTTTACTGAAACTTTCTTT.

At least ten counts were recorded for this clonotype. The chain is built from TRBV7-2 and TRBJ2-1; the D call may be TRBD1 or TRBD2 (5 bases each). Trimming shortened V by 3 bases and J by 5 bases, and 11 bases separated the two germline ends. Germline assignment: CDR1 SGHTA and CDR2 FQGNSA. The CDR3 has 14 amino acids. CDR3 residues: CASSFYGANNEQFF. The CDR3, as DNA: TGTGCCAGCAGCTTCTACGGGGCTAACAATGAGCAGTTCTTC.

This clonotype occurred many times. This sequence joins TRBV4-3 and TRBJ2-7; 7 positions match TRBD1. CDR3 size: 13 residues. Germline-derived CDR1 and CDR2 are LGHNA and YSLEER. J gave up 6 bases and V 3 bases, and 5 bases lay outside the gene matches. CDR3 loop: CASSQLQGREQYF. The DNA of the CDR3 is TGCGCCAGCAGCCAGCTACAGGGGCGCGAGCAGTACTTC.

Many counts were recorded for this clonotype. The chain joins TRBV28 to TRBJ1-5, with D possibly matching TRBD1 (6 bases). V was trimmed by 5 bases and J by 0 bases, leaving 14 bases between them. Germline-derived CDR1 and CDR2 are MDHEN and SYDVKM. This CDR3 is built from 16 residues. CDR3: CASSPGAVYSNQPQHF. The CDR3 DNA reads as TGTGCCAGCAGTCCGGGGGCGGTGTATAGCAATCAGCCCCAGCATTTT.

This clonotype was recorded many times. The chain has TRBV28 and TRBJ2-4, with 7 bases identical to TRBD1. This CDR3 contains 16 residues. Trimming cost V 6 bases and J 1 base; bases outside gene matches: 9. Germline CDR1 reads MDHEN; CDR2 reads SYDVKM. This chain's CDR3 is CASRSQQGIAKNIQYF. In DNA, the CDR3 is TGTGCCAGCAGGTCTCAACAGGGGATCGCCAAAAACATTCAGTACTTC.

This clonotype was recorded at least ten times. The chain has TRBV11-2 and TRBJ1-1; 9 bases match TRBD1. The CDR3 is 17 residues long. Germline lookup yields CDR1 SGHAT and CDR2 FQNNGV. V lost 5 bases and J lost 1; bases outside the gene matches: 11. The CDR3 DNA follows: TGTGCCAGCAGCCGTGTCCCGGGACAGGGATGGAACACTGAAGCTTTCTTT. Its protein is CASSRVPGQGWNTEAFF.

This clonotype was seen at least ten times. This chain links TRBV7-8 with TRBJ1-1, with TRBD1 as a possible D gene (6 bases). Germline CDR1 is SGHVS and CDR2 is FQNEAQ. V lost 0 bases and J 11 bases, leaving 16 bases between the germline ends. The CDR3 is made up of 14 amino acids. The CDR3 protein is CASSLALTGKWAFF. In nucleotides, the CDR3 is TGTGCCAGCAGCTTAGCGCTAACAGGGAAATGGGCTTTCTTT.

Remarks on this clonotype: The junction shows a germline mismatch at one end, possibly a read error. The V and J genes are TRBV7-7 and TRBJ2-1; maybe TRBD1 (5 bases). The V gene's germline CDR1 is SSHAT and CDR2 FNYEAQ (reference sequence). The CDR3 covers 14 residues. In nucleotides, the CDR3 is TGTGCTAGCAGCTTAGAATTACAGGACAATGAGCAGTTCTTC. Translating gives CASSLELQDNEQFF.

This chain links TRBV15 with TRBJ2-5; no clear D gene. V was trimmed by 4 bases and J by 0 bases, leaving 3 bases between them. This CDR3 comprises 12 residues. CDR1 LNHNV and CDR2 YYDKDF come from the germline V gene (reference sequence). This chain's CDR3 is CATSKYQETQYF. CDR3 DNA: TGTGCCACCAGCAAATACCAAGAGACCCAGTACTTC.

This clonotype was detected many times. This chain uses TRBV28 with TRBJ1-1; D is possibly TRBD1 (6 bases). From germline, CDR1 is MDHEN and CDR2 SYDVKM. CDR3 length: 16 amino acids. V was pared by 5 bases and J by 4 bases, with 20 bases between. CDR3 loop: CASSASGAMWGTEAFF. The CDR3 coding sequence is TGTGCCAGCAGTGCCTCGGGGGCCATGTGGGGCACTGAAGCTTTCTTT.

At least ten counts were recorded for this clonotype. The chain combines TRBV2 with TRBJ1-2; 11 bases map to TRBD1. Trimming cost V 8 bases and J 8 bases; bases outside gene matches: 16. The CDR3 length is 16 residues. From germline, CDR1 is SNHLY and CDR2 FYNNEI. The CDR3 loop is CASHPYRGTGGGGYTF. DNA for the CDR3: TGTGCCAGCCACCCTTACCGCGGGACAGGGGGAGGCGGCTACACCTTC.

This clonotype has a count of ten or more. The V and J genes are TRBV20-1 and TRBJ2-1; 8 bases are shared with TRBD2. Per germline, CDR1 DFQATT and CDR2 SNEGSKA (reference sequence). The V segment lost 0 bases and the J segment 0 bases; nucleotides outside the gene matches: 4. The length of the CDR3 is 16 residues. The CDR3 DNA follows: TGCAGTGCTAGAGAACTAGCGGCTAGCTCCTACAATGAGCAGTTCTTC. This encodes CSARELAASSYNEQFF.

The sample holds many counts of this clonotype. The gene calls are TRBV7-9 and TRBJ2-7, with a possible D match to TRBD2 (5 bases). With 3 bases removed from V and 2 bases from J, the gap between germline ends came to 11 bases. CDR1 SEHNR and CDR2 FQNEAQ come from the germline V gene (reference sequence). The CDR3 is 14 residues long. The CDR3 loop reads CASSFPDGAYEQYF. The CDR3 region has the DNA TGTGCCAGCAGCTTCCCGGACGGGGCCTACGAGCAGTACTTC. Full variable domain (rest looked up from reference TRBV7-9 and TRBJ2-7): DTGVSQNPRHKITKRGQNVTFRCDPISEHNRLYWYRQTLGQGPEFLTYFQNEAQLEKSRLLSDRFSAERPKGSFSTLEIQRTEQGDSAMYLCASSFPDGAYEQYFGPGTRLTVT.

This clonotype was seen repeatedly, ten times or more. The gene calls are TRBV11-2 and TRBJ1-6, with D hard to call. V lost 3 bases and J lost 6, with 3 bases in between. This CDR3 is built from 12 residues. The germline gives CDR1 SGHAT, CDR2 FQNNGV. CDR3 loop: CASSFSNSPLHF. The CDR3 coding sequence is TGTGCCAGCAGCTTCTCTAATTCACCCCTCCACTTT.

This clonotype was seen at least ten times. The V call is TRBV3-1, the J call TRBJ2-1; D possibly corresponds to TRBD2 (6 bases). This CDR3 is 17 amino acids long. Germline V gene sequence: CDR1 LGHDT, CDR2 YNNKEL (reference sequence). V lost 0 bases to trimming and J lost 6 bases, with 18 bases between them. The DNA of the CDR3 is TGTGCCAGCAGCCAAGATCCCCGGAGGGCCGCGGGCAATGAGCAGTTCTTC. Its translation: CASSQDPRRAAGNEQFF.

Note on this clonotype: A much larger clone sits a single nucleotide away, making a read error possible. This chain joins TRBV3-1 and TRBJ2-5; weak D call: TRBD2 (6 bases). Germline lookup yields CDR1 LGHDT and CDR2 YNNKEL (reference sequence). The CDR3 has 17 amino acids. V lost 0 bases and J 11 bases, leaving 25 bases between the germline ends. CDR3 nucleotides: TGTGCCAGCAGCCAAGACCGCAGCGGGCTAGACTACAATGAGCAGTACTTC. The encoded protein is CASSQDRSGLDYNEQYF.

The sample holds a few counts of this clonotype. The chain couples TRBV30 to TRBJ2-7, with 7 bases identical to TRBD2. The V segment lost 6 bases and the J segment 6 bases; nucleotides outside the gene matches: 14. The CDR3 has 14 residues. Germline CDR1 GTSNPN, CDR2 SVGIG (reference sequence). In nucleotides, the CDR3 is TGTGCCTGCGTAGACCAGCGGGAAGTCTTCGAGCAGTACTTC. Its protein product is CACVDQREVFEQYF.

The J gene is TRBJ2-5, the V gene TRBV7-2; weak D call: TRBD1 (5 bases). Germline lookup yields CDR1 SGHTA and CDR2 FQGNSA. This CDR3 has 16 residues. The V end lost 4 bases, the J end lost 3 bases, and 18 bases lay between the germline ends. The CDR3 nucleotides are TGTGCCAGCAGCTCAGGGTGGGCAGGCCCAGAAGAGACCCAGTACTTC. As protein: CASSSGWAGPEETQYF.

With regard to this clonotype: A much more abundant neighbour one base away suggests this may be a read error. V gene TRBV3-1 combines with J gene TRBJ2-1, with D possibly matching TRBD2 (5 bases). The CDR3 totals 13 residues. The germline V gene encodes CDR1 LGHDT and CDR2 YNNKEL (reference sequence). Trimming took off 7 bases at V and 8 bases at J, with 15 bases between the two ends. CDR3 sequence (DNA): TGTGCCAGCATGGACTTGGGCGCCCATGAGCAGTTCTTC. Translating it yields CASMDLGAHEQFF.

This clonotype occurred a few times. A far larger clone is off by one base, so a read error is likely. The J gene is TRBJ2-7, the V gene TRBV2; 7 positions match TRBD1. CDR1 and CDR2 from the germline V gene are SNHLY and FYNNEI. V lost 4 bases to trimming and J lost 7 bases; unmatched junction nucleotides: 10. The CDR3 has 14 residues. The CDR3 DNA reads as TGTGCCAGCAGTGGACGGACAGGATCGGATGAGCAGTACTTC. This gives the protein CASSGRTGSDEQYF.

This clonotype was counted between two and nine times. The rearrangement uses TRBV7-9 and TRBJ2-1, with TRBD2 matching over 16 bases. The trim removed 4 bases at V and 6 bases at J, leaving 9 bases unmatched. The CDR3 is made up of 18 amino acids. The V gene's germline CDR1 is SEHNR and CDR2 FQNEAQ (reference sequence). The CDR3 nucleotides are TGTGCCAGCAGCTACCGGGGACTAGCGGGAGGGGGTCGCAATGAGCAGTTCTTC. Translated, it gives CASSYRGLAGGGRNEQFF.

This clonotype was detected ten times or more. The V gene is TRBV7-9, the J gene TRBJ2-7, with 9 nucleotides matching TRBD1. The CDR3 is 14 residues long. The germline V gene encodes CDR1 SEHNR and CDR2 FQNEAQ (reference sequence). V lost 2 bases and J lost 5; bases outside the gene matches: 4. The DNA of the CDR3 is TGTGCCAGCAGCTTACCGGGACAGGGCCACGAGCAGTACTTC. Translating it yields CASSLPGQGHEQYF.

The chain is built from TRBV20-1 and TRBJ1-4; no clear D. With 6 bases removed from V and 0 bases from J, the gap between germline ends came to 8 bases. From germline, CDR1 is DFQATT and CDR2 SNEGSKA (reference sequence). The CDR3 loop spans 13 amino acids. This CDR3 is CSATDATNEKLFF. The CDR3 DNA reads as TGCAGTGCAACCGACGCAACTAATGAAAAACTGTTTTTT.

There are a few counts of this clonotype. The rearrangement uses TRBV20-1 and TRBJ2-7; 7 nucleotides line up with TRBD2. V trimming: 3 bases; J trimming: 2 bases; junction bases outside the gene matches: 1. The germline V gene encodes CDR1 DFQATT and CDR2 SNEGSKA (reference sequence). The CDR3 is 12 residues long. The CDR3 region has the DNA TGCAGTGCTAGTGGACTAGCCTACGAGCAGTACTTC. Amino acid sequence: CSASGLAYEQYF.

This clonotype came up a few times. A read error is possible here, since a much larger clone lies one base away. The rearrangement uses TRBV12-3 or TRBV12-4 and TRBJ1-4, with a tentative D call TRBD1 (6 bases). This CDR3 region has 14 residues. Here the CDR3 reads CASSLQGGVEKLLF. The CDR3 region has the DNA TGTGCCAGCAGTCTACAGGGAGGGGTCGAAAAACTGCTTTTT.

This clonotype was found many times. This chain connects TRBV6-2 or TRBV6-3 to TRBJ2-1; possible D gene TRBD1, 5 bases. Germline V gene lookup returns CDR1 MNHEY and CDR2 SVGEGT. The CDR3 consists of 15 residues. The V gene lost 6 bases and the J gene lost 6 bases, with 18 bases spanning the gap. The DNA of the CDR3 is TGTGCCAGCAGACTTCAAAGGGGAAGGCCCAATGAGCAGTTCTTC. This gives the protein CASRLQRGRPNEQFF.

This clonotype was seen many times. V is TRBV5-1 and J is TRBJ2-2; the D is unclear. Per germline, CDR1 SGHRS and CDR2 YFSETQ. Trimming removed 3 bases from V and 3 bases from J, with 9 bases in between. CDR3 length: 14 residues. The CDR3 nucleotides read TGCGCCAGCAGCTCTGCCGGTGACACCGGGGAGCTGTTTTTT. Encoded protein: CASSSAGDTGELFF.

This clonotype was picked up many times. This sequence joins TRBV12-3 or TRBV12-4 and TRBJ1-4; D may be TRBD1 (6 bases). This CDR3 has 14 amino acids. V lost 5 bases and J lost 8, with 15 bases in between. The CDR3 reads CASSPARGGEKLFF. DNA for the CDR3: TGTGCCAGCAGTCCAGCCAGGGGTGGGGAAAAACTGTTTTTT.

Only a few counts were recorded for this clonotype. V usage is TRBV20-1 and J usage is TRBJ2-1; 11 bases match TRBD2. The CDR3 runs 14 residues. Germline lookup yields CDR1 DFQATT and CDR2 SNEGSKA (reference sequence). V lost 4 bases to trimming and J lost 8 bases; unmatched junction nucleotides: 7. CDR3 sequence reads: CSAKLAGEADEQFF. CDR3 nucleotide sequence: TGCAGTGCTAAACTAGCGGGAGAAGCCGATGAGCAGTTCTTC.